This T cell receptor beta chain appears in the sequencing data of a study of blood T cell repertoires in COVID-19. Study background: Samples taken during acute and convalescent COVID-19 were collected in the United States, Italy and Spain.

In the authors' workflow: Amplification from reference gene primers served as the basis for estimated nucleated cell counts. The assay was immunoSEQ multiplex PCR, and TCRdb's table has in-frame clones only and misses some. V, J and clone size derive from that table, while D and trimming were established from the DNA sequence. The table records about 180,000 clones, about 88% of them present only once. This sequence was found in a young woman with active or convalescent COVID-19. Material for sequencing was peripheral blood.

The CDR3 bases are TGTGCCAGCAGCTTAGTAATATGGGGCGAAGCTTTCTTT. It is translated as CASSLVIWGEAFF. V usage is TRBV7-8 and J usage is TRBJ1-1; D might be TRBD1 (5 bases). From germline, CDR1 is SGHVS and CDR2 FQNEAQ. The CDR3 sequence is 13 residues long. Trimming took off 1 base at V and 8 bases at J, with 11 bases between the two ends.